This T cell receptor beta chain was found in a study of early T cells in non-severe SARS-CoV-2 infection. Study at large: With bulk RNA from unsorted whole blood as input, sequencing yielded unpaired chains.

V shed 1 base and J 5 bases; nucleotides not matched to a gene: 7. The CDR3 sequence is 16 residues long. Germline CDR1 KGHSH, CDR2 LQKENI. Points from the study as a whole: Clonotype matching in VDJdb favored anti-spike CD8 responses and did not capture private and CD4 specificities.

This clonotype was counted at least ten times. Its antigen is currently unknown. Each single cDNA molecule received a unique molecular identifier. TCRdb analysed the 5' RACE reads with MiXCR anew, one entry per CDR3 protein. The table shows around 63,000 distinct CDR3 sequences, with approximately 9.1% occurring only once. The clonotype originates from an adult who was a healthcare worker with PCR-confirmed SARS-CoV-2 infection or an uninfected control (not recorded which). The chain employs TRBV18 and TRBJ2-1, with 8 bases matching TRBD2. The sample consisted of whole blood, taken at baseline. CDR3 sequence reads: CASSPLPGGPNNEQFF. For the CDR3, the DNA is TGTGCCAGCTCACCACTCCCGGGAGGGCCTAACAATGAGCAGTTCTTC.